This paragraph covers one T cell receptor beta chain sequence. CDR1 and CDR2 (germline): MNHEY, SVGAGI. V was shortened by 8 bases and J by 7 bases, with 15 bases between the two germline ends. The length of the CDR3 is 13 residues. The source of the sample is a study of blood T cell repertoires in COVID-19. On the study more broadly: From the United States, Italy and Spain came samples of acute and convalescent COVID-19. Nucleic acid was either cDNA or gDNA, and it came from T cells, B-cell-depleted T cells, or PBMCs.

As originally analysed: Reference gene primer amplification in the assay estimated nucleated cell counts. This table comes from immunoSEQ multiplex PCR, and its TCRdb copy is limited to in-frame clones, with some not included. D and trimming were read from the DNA, whereas the V and J calls and clone size are those reported in that table. The sample records tens of thousands of clones, 75% to 90% being singletons. Sequenced material: peripheral blood. This chain connects TRBV6-5 to TRBJ1-5, with D possibly being TRBD1 (6 bases). The TCR was taken from a man aged 80 or over with acute or convalescent COVID-19. The CDR3 nucleotides read TGTGCCAGCTGCCGGACAGTAAACCAGCCCCAGCATTTT. The encoded protein is CASCRTVNQPQHF.